This T cell receptor (beta chain) was recovered during a study of blood T cells in healthy people across ages (dated by TCRdb to 2014 to 2015). The study in broad terms: In model experiments, roughly one uniquely barcoded TCR beta cDNA molecule per two T cells was captured by template switching. Age-related changes in TCR beta repertoire diversity were measured in the study by deep sequencing normalized with unique cDNA molecular identifiers. The donors were split into four age groups: young (average around 15 years), middle-aged (about 40), aged (around 67) and long-lived (about 82). To avoid experimental bias, donors of different ages were randomly spread across the sequencing lanes. For two donors (one aged 18 to 30 and one aged 80 or older), the study analyzed two additional independent replicas of 1 million unique cDNA reads from the same blood draw. Overall study outcomes, separate from this receptor: Since profiling was done on bulk unsorted PBMCs, naive and antigen-experienced compartments could not be conclusively compared. Compared with the aged group, the long-lived group had more naive CD4+ T cells, fewer expanded clones and increased TCR diversity, suggesting age selection. The percentage of naive T cells measured by flow cytometry correlated strongly with observed TCR beta diversity. As age increased, observed TCR beta diversity per million T cells dropped in a roughly linear way, and a significant reduction was already evident by age 40. Because donor CMV infection status was unknown, age-related changes in expanded clonotypes were potentially confounded. Estimates of total diversity from one million sequenced T cells were regarded as lower bounds and underestimates.

The roughly 37 donors, aged about 6 to 95 years, were systemically healthy Caucasian individuals from Russia. Roughly 10 milliliters of peripheral blood were drawn from each donor into EDTA-treated Vacutainer tubes. Ficoll-Paque density-gradient centrifugation was used to isolate PBMCs, with at least 7 million per sample. Total RNA was extracted from PBMCs with Trizol reagent, with at least 6 micrograms obtained per sample. The percentages of naive CD45RAhigh/CD27high T cells were determined by flow cytometry on a PBMC aliquot from every donor. This clonotype was counted ten times or more. Its specific antigen is unknown. No much larger clone exists at a distance of one base, and base qualities are not known. Trimming removed 10 bases from V and 2 bases from J; the gene matches leave 13 bases unexplained. The germline V gene yields MNHEY for CDR1 and SVGEGT for CDR2. The CDR3 runs 15 residues from the cysteine to the phenylalanine. The kept DNA is CDR3 alone, 45 bases in frame from the first base.

Receptor amplification or capture employed 5' RACE. The instrument was an Illumina HiSeq 2500. The second PCR ran for about 6 to 12 cycles and used a J-beta primer mix along with a sample-barcoded 5' primer. A unique molecular identifier was introduced onto each TCR beta cDNA molecule by a template-switch 5' adaptor carrying 12 random nucleotides. At least 3 million CDR3-containing paired-end reads were obtained from each sample. First-strand cDNA synthesis was performed from all RNA using the Mint cDNA synthesis kit, with priming by a TRBC-specific oligonucleotide. Following uracil-DNA glycosylase treatment, all cDNA underwent a first 18-cycle PCR with the universal primers M1SS and BC2_uni_R. Under the source paper's analysis protocol: Each sample was normalized by randomly selecting 1 million high-quality reads, each carrying a distinct molecular identifier. Reads with shared molecular identifiers were discarded instead of being binned into consensus sequences. MiTCR, with a Q25 quality threshold and the strictest error-elimination algorithm, was used for CDR3 identification, clonotype clustering and error correction. Lower-bound total TCR beta diversity was estimated with a nonparametric unseen species model using Euler transformation. TCRdb trimmed the raw reads at Q25, called clones with MiXCR and kept productive beta chains. Every distinct CDR3 protein forms one entry, paired with its most common genes and DNA. It is TCRdb's table, rather than the study itself, that gives the V and J calls and clone size. The table for this sample lists over 550,000 distinct CDR3 sequences; under 30% of them were counted only once. The top ten clones comprise 15% to 19% of the sample.

This TCR was recovered from a woman aged 80 or over in good health. Sequenced material: blood. The V and J segments used are TRBV6-2 or TRBV6-3 and TRBJ2-7, with 8 central nucleotides matching TRBD1. The nucleotides read TGTGCCACAAAAGGCGGACAGGGAAGGGCCTACGAGCAGTACTTC. The encoded protein is CATKGGQGRAYEQYF.